The source of this TCR beta chain is a study of preoperative IRX-2 immunotherapy in early breast cancer. The germline CDR1 and CDR2 sequences are GTSNPN and SVGIG (reference sequence). The CDR3 covers 15 residues. V was pared by 2 bases and J by 12 bases, with 14 bases of the junction left unmatched. TCRdb's copy holds only in-frame clones and misses some; the assay was immunoSEQ multiplex PCR. The repertoire holds approximately 30,000 clones, with around 92% as singletons. The treatment is: preoperative locoregional IRX-2 cytokine immunotherapy. Patients received preoperative, locoregional IRX-2 cytokine immunotherapy in a phase Ib study.

The origin of this receptor is a human donor with breast cancer. This material consisted of tumor tissue, taken after IRX-2 immunotherapy. This chain links TRBV30 with TRBJ2-1, with 9 bases that match TRBD1. CDR3: CAWSIPGQGLMWQFF. The DNA of the CDR3 is TGTGCCTGGAGTATCCCGGGACAGGGTTTAATGTGGCAGTTCTTC. The full variable domain, its missing parts supplied by reference TRBV30 and TRBJ2-1, is SQTIHQWPATLVQPVGSPLSLECTVEGTSNPNLYWYRQAAGRGLQLLFYSVGIGQISSEVPQNLSASRPQDRQFILSSKKLLLSDSGFYLCAWSIPGQGLMWQFFGPGTRLTVL.